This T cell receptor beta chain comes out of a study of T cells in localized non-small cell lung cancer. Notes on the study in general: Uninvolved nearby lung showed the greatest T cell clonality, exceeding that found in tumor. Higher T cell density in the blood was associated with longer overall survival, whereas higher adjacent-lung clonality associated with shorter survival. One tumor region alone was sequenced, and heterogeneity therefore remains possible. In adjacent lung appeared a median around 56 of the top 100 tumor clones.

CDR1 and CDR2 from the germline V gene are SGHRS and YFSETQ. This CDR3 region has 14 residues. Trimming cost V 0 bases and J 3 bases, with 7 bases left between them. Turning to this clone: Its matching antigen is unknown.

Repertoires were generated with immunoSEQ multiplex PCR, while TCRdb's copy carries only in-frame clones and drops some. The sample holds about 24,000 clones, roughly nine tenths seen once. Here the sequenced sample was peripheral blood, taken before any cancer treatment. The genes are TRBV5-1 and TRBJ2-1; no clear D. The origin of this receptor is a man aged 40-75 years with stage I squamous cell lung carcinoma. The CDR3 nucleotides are TGCGCCAGCAGCTTGGGGTCGGTCTACAATGAGCAGTTCTTC. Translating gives CASSLGSVYNEQFF.